Presented here are 30 T cell receptor beta chains from one specimen sequenced in a study of blood T cell repertoires in COVID-19. Only in-frame clones appear in the TCRdb table, and some are missing; sequencing was by immunoSEQ multiplex PCR. Of 250,000 or so clones listed, roughly 89% are singletons. Specimen: PBMCs or T cells enriched from blood (not recorded which). Receptors were obtained from a middle-aged man who had recovered from COVID-19.

This clone was seen only a few times. J is TRBJ1-2 and V is TRBV12-5; 8 bases match TRBD1. The junction had 12 bases not matched to a gene; V was cut back by 6 bases and J by 12 bases. CDR1 is LGHNT, CDR2 FRNRAP, per germline. This CDR3 contains 13 residues. CDR3 loop: CASGLTGEGVNTF. CDR3 DNA: TGTGCTAGTGGCCTGACAGGGGAAGGAGTCAACACCTTC.

CDR3 DNA sequence: TGTGCCATCAGTACTAGCGGGAGAGGGGGCAATGAGCAGTTCTTC. It encodes CAISTSGRGGNEQFF. The chain employs TRBV10-3 and TRBJ2-1; TRBD2 matches at 11 bases. V was clipped by 5 bases and J by 6 bases; unmatched bases: 6. Germline-derived CDR1 and CDR2 are ENHRY and SYGVKD. The CDR3 extends over 15 amino acids.

The chain uses TRBV4-3 and TRBJ1-4; TRBD1 matches at 12 bases. The germline V gene has CDR1 LGHNA and CDR2 YSLEER. The CDR3 sequence is 19 residues long. With 0 bases clipped from V and 6 bases from J, the junction kept 11 bases outside the gene matches. The CDR3 nucleotides read TGCGCCAGCAGCCAAGAGCCGGGGGGACAGGGGGCGACGGATGAAAAACTGTTTTTT. Translation gives CASSQEPGGQGATDEKLFF.

This sequence joins TRBV4-1 and TRBJ1-5, with unresolved D. CDR1 and CDR2 (germline): MGHRA, YSYEKL. V lost 0 bases, J lost 6 bases, and 6 bases lay in between. The CDR3 is 13 residues long. In DNA form, the CDR3 reads TGCGCCAGCAGCCAAGAAGGAGGTCAGCCCCAGCATTTT. As protein: CASSQEGGQPQHF.

The V gene is TRBV2, the J gene TRBJ2-5, with 12 bases identical to TRBD1. The CDR3 sequence is 15 residues long. CDR1 is SNHLY and CDR2 is FYNNEI in the germline V gene. The junction had 4 bases not matched to a gene; V was cut back by 4 bases and J by 4 bases. The CDR3 loop reads CASSGDRGLLETQYF. The CDR3, as DNA: TGTGCCAGCAGTGGGGACAGGGGGCTCTTAGAGACCCAGTACTTC. Looking up the rest from reference TRBV2 and TRBJ2-5 gives the full variable domain: EPEVTQTPSHQVTQMGQEVILRCVPISNHLYFYWYRQILGQKVEFLVSFYNNEISEKSEIFDDQFSVERPDGSNFTLKIRSTKLEDSAMYFCASSGDRGLLETQYFGPGTRLLVL.

The chain employs TRBV1 and TRBJ1-4; TRBD1 is taken as the D call from the table, unchecked against the DNA. TRBV1 is a known pseudogene. This CDR3 comprises 18 residues. CDR3 nucleotide sequence: TGCACCAGCAGCCAAGATAGGCAGGCGAGACGAACTAATGAAAAACTGTTTTTT. Translated: CTSSQDRQARRTNEKLFF.

The rearrangement joins TRBV5-6 to TRBJ1-2, with D maybe TRBD1 (6 bases). Germline V lookup: CDR1 SGHDT, CDR2 YYEEEE. V shed 0 bases and J shed 4 bases, with 13 bases lying between them. The CDR3 length is 15 residues. The CDR3 DNA reads TGTGCCAGCAGCTTGGGAACCGGGACACTCTATGGCTACACCTTC. Its protein is CASSLGTGTLYGYTF. Full variable domain (missing parts from reference TRBV5-6 and TRBJ1-2): DAGVTQSPTHLIKTRGQQVTLRCSPKSGHDTVSWYQQALGQGPQFIFQYYEEEERQRGNFPDRFSGHQFPNYSSELNVNALLLGDSALYLCASSLGTGTLYGYTFGSGTRLTVV.

J is TRBJ2-1 and V is TRBV29-1, with 10 bases matching TRBD2. The V gene end was trimmed by 7 bases and the J gene end by 3 bases; junction bases not matched to a gene: 9. The germline CDR1 and CDR2 sequences are SQVTM and ANQGSEA. The CDR3 extends over 15 amino acids. The CDR3 spells CSGILAGNVYNEQFF. CDR3 bases: TGCAGCGGTATACTAGCGGGGAATGTCTACAATGAGCAGTTCTTC.

This chain connects TRBV19 to TRBJ1-4; 7 bases match TRBD1. J lost 4 bases, V lost 7 bases, and 9 bases had no gene match. The CDR3 is 15 amino acids. Germline CDR1 and CDR2: LNHDA and SQIVND (reference sequence). The CDR3 DNA sequence: TGTGCCAGTAAAATGTCCGGGACAGTTAATGAAAAACTGTTTTTT. It encodes CASKMSGTVNEKLFF.

This clone has just one count. The chain carries TRBV12-5 and TRBJ1-2; 8 nucleotides align to TRBD1. Germline CDR1 is LGHNT and CDR2 is FRNRAP. J was trimmed by 3 bases and V by 0 bases; bases with no gene match: 18. CDR3 length: 20 residues. CDR3 in DNA: TGTGCTAGTGGTTTGGTACTGTGGCAGGGGGCCGCGTTTTACGACTATGGCTACACCTTC. Protein: CASGLVLWQGAAFYDYGYTF.

The CDR3, as DNA: TGTGCCAGCAGCTTAAGGGACAGGAACTATGGCTACACCTTC. It yields the protein CASSLRDRNYGYTF. V and J are TRBV7-2 and TRBJ1-2; 8 bases agree with TRBD1. The V and J ends lost 2 bases and 2 bases, in that order; junction bases with no gene match: 1. The CDR3 is made up of 14 amino acids. Germline CDR1 SGHTA, CDR2 FQGNSA. Full variable domain (missing parts from reference TRBV7-2 and TRBJ1-2): GAGVSQSPSNKVTEKGKDVELRCDPISGHTALYWYRQSLGQGLEFLIYFQGNSAPDKSGLPSDRFSAERTGGSVSTLTIQRTQQEDSAVYLCASSLRDRNYGYTFGSGTRLTVV.

This chain connects TRBV5-1 to TRBJ2-3, with 8 bases matching TRBD2. Germline V lookup: CDR1 SGHRS, CDR2 YFSETQ. J gave up 3 bases and V 1 base, and 28 bases lay outside the gene matches. The CDR3 is 23 residues long. CDR3 in DNA: TGCGCCAGCAGCTTGTTCTCCGAACACATAGCGGGGAGCGTCCGGAAATTTACAGATACGCAGTATTTT. This sequence encodes CASSLFSEHIAGSVRKFTDTQYF.

V usage is TRBV27 and J usage is TRBJ2-7; 9 bases fit TRBD1. The junction had 15 bases not matched to a gene; V was cut back by 10 bases and J by 2 bases. The CDR3 runs to 16 residues. Germline V gives CDR1 MNHEY, CDR2 SMNVEV (reference sequence). The CDR3 spells CANQRCAGTGPYEQYF. Written as DNA, the CDR3 is TGTGCCAACCAACGCTGCGCCGGGACAGGGCCCTACGAGCAGTACTTC.

The CDR3 sequence is CASSLADRGGYYEQYF. CDR3 DNA: TGTGCCAGCAGCTTAGCCGACAGGGGTGGGTACTACGAGCAGTACTTC. The chain links TRBV7-6 to TRBJ2-7; TRBD1 aligns across 8 bases. CDR1 and CDR2 (germline): SGHVS, FNYEAQ. Trimming at V came to 0 bases and at J to 3 bases, leaving 7 bases not matched to a gene. The CDR3 loop spans 16 amino acids.

Only one count was recorded for this clone. The J gene is TRBJ1-1, the V gene TRBV18, with D possibly being TRBD1 (5 bases). The CDR3 covers 14 residues. Trimming took off 3 bases at V and 5 bases at J, with 13 bases between the two ends. Germline V lookup: CDR1 KGHSH, CDR2 LQKENI. CDR3 sequence: CASSPGAGYTEAFF. CDR3 coding DNA: TGTGCCAGCTCACCGGGTGCAGGGTATACTGAAGCTTTCTTT.

The rearrangement uses TRBV7-8 and TRBJ2-2, with 11 bases that match TRBD2. Germline V gene data show CDR1 as SGHVS and CDR2 as FQNEAQ. J was trimmed by 10 bases and V by 5 bases; bases with no gene match: 3. The CDR3 has 13 residues. CDR3 in DNA: TGTGCCAGCAGCCGACTAGCGGGAATGGAGCTGTTTTTT. It specifies CASSRLAGMELFF.

There are a few counts of this clone. The chain has TRBV6-5 and TRBJ1-2, with 7 bases matching TRBD1. The V gene end was trimmed by 6 bases and the J gene end by 2 bases; junction bases not matched to a gene: 6. Germline assignment: CDR1 MNHEY and CDR2 SVGAGI. The CDR3 length is 14 residues. CDR3 residues: CASRRQGSNYGYTF. CDR3 nucleotides: TGTGCCAGCAGACGACAGGGTTCGAACTATGGCTACACCTTC.

The chain is built from TRBV7-2 and TRBJ2-3; D is perhaps TRBD1 (5 bases). Germline CDR1 reads SGHTA; CDR2 reads FQGNSA. Trimming removed 2 bases from V and 2 bases from J, with 8 bases in between. The length of the CDR3 is 14 residues. This CDR3 is CASSLLGVTDTQYF. CDR3 coding DNA: TGTGCCAGCAGCTTACTAGGGGTCACAGATACGCAGTATTTT.

The chain links TRBV3-1 (or the pseudogene TRBV3-2) to TRBJ2-2; 7 positions agree with TRBD2. CDR1 and CDR2 from the germline V gene are LGHDT and YNNKEL (reference sequence). This CDR3 contains 17 residues. V lost 6 bases and J lost 1; bases outside the gene matches: 11. Here the CDR3 reads CASRPLVGGMNTGELFF. DNA of the CDR3: TGTGCCAGCAGACCTTTAGTCGGGGGGATGAACACCGGGGAGCTGTTTTTT.

The chain links TRBV20-1 to TRBJ2-7; tentative D call: TRBD2 (6 bases). The CDR3 covers 14 residues. The germline CDR1 and CDR2 sequences are DFQATT and SNEGSKA (reference sequence). V was cut by 3 bases and J by 0 bases, with 12 bases left in between. The CDR3 protein is CSASPSGLSYEQYF. For the CDR3, the DNA is TGCAGTGCTAGTCCGAGCGGGCTCTCCTACGAGCAGTACTTC.

This clone was picked up one time. The chain links TRBV5-7 to TRBJ1-5; 8 bases line up with TRBD1. TRBV5-7 carries the ORF label, with uncertain function. The CDR3 extends over 19 amino acids. With 0 bases clipped from V and 0 bases from J, the junction kept 11 bases outside the gene matches. The CDR3 DNA sequence: TGTGCCAGCAGCTTGGTTGACAGGGGACGAAACAATAGCAATCAGCCCCAGCATTTT. Translated, it gives CASSLVDRGRNNSNQPQHF.

This chain links TRBV10-3 with TRBJ1-4; a weak D match, TRBD1 (5 bases). In germline, CDR1 is ENHRY, CDR2 SYGVKD. This CDR3 comprises 15 residues. V was trimmed by 0 bases and J by 7 bases, leaving 12 bases between them. The CDR3 DNA reads as TGTGCCATCAGTGAGTCTTGGGGCGGCGGTGAAAAACTGTTTTTT. It translates to CAISESWGGGEKLFF.

The CDR3 nucleotides are TGTGCCAGCAGCCTCTCTAGTTTGGATACGCAGTATTTT. As protein: CASSLSSLDTQYF. The J gene is TRBJ2-3, the V gene TRBV7-2; D unresolved. CDR3 size: 13 residues. The ends were cut back, 5 bases at V and 6 bases at J, with 12 bases in the middle. Germline CDR1 reads SGHTA; CDR2 reads FQGNSA.

The chain combines TRBV19 with TRBJ1-5; D gene unclear. Germline CDR1 reads LNHDA; CDR2 reads SQIVND (reference sequence). This CDR3 has 14 amino acids. Deletions cut 1 base from V and 3 bases from J, with 7 bases between. CDR3 coding DNA: TGTGCCAGTAGTATAGGAGGAACCAATCAGCCCCAGCATTTT. As protein: CASSIGGTNQPQHF.

The rearrangement links TRBV7-6 to TRBJ2-5; TRBD1 agrees at 8 bases. The germline V gene encodes CDR1 SGHVS and CDR2 FNYEAQ. This CDR3 has 14 amino acids. Trimming cost V 2 bases and J 3 bases; bases outside gene matches: 2. The CDR3 nucleotides are TGTGCCAGCAGCTTACAGGGGGCTAAAGAGACCCAGTACTTC. It is translated as CASSLQGAKETQYF.

The chain combines TRBV6-4 with TRBJ2-5, with D uncertain. The CDR3 length is 13 residues. Germline V lookup: CDR1 MRHNA, CDR2 SNTAGT. V lost 5 bases to trimming and J lost 4 bases, with 11 bases between them. CDR3 in DNA: TGTGCCAGCAGTCGCGAAGAACGAGAGACCCAGTACTTC. It specifies CASSREERETQYF.

The chain joins TRBV18 to TRBJ1-5; 10 nucleotides align to TRBD1. V lost 4 bases, J lost 8 bases, and 5 bases stayed unmatched. Germline loops: CDR1 KGHSH, CDR2 LQKENI. The CDR3 is 14 amino acids. The CDR3 DNA reads TGTGCCAGCTCACAGAGGACAGGGGGTGAGCCCCAGCATTTT. This gives the protein CASSQRTGGEPQHF. The complete variable domain, with remaining parts taken from reference TRBV18 and TRBJ1-5, reads NAGVMQNPRHLVRRRGQEARLRCSPMKGHSHVYWYRQLPEEGLKFMVYLQKENIIDESGMPKERFSAEFPKEGPSILRIQQVVRGDSAAYFCASSQRTGGEPQHFGDGTRLSIL.

The chain employs TRBV11-2 and TRBJ1-3, with a weak D call TRBD1 (6 bases). Trimming shortened V by 4 bases and J by 1 base, and 14 bases separated the two germline ends. Germline-derived CDR1 and CDR2 are SGHAT and FQNNGV. The CDR3 length is 16 residues. CDR3 region: CASSSPMGASGNTIYF. CDR3 coding DNA: TGTGCCAGCAGCTCCCCTATGGGGGCGTCTGGAAACACCATATATTTT.

V usage is TRBV10-3 and J usage is TRBJ1-3, with TRBD1 matching over 9 bases. Germline-derived CDR1 and CDR2 are ENHRY and SYGVKD. The CDR3 runs to 15 residues. After removal of 3 bases from V and 4 bases from J, the junction contained 4 bases not matched to a gene. The CDR3 sequence is CAISETGGKGNTIYF. For the CDR3, the DNA is TGTGCCATCAGTGAAACAGGGGGCAAGGGAAACACCATATATTTT.

In this sample, this clone turned up once. The V call is TRBV19, the J call TRBJ1-4; D might be TRBD1 (5 bases). CDR3 size: 13 residues. Germline lookup yields CDR1 LNHDA and CDR2 SQIVND (reference sequence). Trimming removed 7 bases from V and 8 bases from J, with 14 bases in between. The CDR3 reads CASIGRVGEKLFF. In DNA form, the CDR3 reads TGTGCCAGTATCGGCAGGGTCGGAGAAAAACTGTTTTTT.